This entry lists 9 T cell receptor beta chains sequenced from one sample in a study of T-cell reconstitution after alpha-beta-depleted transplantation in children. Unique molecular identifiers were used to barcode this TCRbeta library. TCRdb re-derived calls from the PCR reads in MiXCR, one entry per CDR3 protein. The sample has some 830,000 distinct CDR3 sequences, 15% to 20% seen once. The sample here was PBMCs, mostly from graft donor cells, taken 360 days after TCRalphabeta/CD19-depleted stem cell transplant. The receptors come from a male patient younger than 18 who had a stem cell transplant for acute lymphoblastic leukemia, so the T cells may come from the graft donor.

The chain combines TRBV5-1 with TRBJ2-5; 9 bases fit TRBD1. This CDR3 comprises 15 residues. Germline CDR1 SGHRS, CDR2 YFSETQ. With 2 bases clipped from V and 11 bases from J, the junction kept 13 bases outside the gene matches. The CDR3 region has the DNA TGCGCCAGCAGCTTCCCGGGACAGGGAAAGAAAGCTCAGTACTTC. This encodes CASSFPGQGKKAQYF.

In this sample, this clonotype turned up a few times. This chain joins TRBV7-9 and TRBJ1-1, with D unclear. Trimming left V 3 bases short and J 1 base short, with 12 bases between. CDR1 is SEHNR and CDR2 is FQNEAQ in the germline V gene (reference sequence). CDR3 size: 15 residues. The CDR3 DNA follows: TGTGCCAGCAGCTTTATCAGATTCTCGAACACTGAAGCTTTCTTT. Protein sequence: CASSFIRFSNTEAFF.

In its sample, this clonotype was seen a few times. CDR3 residues: CASISTLTYEQYF. CDR3 in DNA: TGTGCCAGCATCAGCACCCTTACCTACGAGCAGTACTTC. The V and J genes are TRBV27 and TRBJ2-7; unclear D gene. V shed 7 bases and J shed 2 bases, with 12 bases lying between them. This CDR3 has 13 amino acids. Germline CDR1 is MNHEY and CDR2 is SMNVEV (reference sequence).

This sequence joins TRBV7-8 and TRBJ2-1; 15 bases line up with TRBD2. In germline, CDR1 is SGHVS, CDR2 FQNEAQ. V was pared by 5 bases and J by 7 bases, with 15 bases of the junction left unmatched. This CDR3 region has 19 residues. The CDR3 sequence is CASSDPKVTGTSGRNEQFF. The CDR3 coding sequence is TGTGCCAGCAGCGACCCGAAGGTGACCGGGACTAGCGGGAGGAATGAGCAGTTCTTC. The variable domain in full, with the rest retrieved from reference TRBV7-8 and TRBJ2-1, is GAGVSQSPRYKVAKRGQDVALRCDPISGHVSLFWYQQALGQGPEFLTYFQNEAQLDKSGLPSDRFFAERPEGSVSTLKIQRTQQEDSAVYLCASSDPKVTGTSGRNEQFFGPGTRLTVL.

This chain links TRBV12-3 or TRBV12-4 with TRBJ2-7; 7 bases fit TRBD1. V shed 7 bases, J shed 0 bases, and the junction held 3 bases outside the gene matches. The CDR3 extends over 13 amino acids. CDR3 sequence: CASTQGTSYEQYF. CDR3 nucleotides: TGTGCCAGCACACAGGGGACCTCCTACGAGCAGTACTTC.

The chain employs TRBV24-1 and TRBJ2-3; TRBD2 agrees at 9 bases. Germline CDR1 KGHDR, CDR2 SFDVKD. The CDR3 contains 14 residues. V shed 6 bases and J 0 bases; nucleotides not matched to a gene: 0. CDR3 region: CATSTSGSTDTQYF. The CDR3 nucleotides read TGTGCCACCAGTACTAGCGGGAGCACAGATACGCAGTATTTT.

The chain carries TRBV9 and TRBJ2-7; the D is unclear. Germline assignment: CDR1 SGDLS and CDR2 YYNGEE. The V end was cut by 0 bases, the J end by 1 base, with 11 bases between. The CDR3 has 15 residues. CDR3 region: CASSVDVPPSYEQYF. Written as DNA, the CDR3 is TGTGCCAGCAGCGTAGATGTACCTCCTTCCTACGAGCAGTACTTC.

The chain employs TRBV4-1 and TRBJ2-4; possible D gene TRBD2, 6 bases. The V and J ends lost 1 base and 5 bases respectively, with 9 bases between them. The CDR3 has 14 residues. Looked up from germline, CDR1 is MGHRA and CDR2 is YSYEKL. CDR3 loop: CASSQGGTQNIQYF. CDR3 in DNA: TGCGCCAGCAGCCAAGGGGGGACTCAAAACATTCAGTACTTC.

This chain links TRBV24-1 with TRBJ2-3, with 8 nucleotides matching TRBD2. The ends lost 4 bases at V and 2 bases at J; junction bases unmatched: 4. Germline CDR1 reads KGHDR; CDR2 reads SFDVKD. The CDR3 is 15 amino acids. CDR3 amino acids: CATSDQAGVTDTQYF. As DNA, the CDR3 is TGTGCCACCAGTGACCAAGCGGGAGTCACAGATACGCAGTATTTT.